The 28 T cell receptor beta chains in this list originate from one sample, sequenced in a study of blood T cell repertoires in COVID-19. Method: immunoSEQ multiplex PCR; TCRdb's copy keeps in-frame clones and lacks some. The sample has roughly 250,000 clones, roughly four fifths seen once. Sequenced: peripheral blood. These receptors originate from a woman in her forties or fifties with acute or convalescent COVID-19.

This clone has more than one count but fewer than ten. The V and J genes are TRBV7-2 and TRBJ2-5, with 7 bases aligning to TRBD1. CDR1 is SGHTA and CDR2 is FQGNSA in the germline V gene. The length of the CDR3 is 14 residues. The V segment lost 3 bases and the J segment 3 bases; nucleotides outside the gene matches: 4. The CDR3 region is CASSFPDREETQYF. DNA for the CDR3: TGTGCCAGCAGCTTCCCCGACAGGGAAGAGACCCAGTACTTC.

The rearrangement joins TRBV19 to TRBJ2-7, with 8 bases that match TRBD1. The CDR3 loop spans 13 amino acids. CDR1 and CDR2 from the germline V gene are LNHDA and SQIVND (reference sequence). The V segment lost 4 bases and the J segment 3 bases; nucleotides outside the gene matches: 2. The chain's CDR3 is CASSTGQGYEQYF. CDR3 coding DNA: TGTGCCAGTAGTACAGGACAGGGCTACGAGCAGTACTTC.

This clone was counted ten times or more. The chain combines TRBV28 with TRBJ2-3, with D tentatively TRBD1 (6 bases). Per the germline V gene, CDR1 is MDHEN and CDR2 is SYDVKM. The germline V and J ends were trimmed by 4 bases and 4 bases, with 12 bases remaining between them. This CDR3 contains 14 residues. CDR3: CASSWTEGADTQYF. The DNA for the CDR3 is TGTGCCAGCAGTTGGACAGAGGGGGCAGATACGCAGTATTTT.

The V call is TRBV3-1 (or the pseudogene TRBV3-2), the J call TRBJ2-3, with a tentative D call TRBD2 (5 bases). V shed 5 bases and J shed 4 bases, with 10 bases lying between them. Germline-derived CDR1 and CDR2 are LGHDT and YNNKEL (reference sequence). This CDR3 spans 13 amino acids. The CDR3 nucleotides read TGTGCCAGCAGCAGACGGGGATCAGATACGCAGTATTTT. Its protein is CASSRRGSDTQYF.

The rearrangement links TRBV15 to TRBJ2-5; 8 bases line up with TRBD1. Per the germline V gene, CDR1 is LNHNV and CDR2 is YYDKDF (reference sequence). The CDR3 contains 16 residues. The V segment lost 0 bases and the J segment 5 bases; nucleotides outside the gene matches: 8. CDR3 protein: CATSREFGTGGETQYF. The CDR3 DNA is TGTGCCACCAGCAGAGAGTTCGGGACAGGTGGGGAGACCCAGTACTTC.

The V gene is TRBV12-5, the J gene TRBJ2-1; D call uncertain. The CDR3 consists of 16 residues. Germline V CDR1 and CDR2: LGHNT, FRNRAP. V was pared by 10 bases and J by 4 bases, with 23 bases between. The DNA of the CDR3 is TGTGCTAAAAGAATCAAACCTTGGGCCCGATACAATGAGCAGTTCTTC. Protein sequence: CAKRIKPWARYNEQFF.

As for this clone: The junction shows a germline mismatch at one end, possibly a read error. V and J are TRBV7-7 and TRBJ1-5, with D tentatively TRBD1 (5 bases). The length of the CDR3 is 18 residues. Germline V lookup: CDR1 SSHAT, CDR2 FNYEAQ (reference sequence). CDR3 nucleotide sequence: TGTGCTAGCAGCTTAGTGACGCCCAGGGAAGATAGCAATCAGCCCCAGCATTTT. Encoded protein: CASSLVTPREDSNQPQHF.

J is TRBJ1-6 and V is TRBV5-4; 8 bases match TRBD1. CDR3 length: 17 amino acids. J was trimmed by 9 bases and V by 2 bases; bases with no gene match: 13. Germline assignment: CDR1 SGHNT and CDR2 YYREEE (reference sequence). The CDR3 nucleotides read TGTGCCAGCAGCTTCGTCAGGGACAGGTCGGGTGGTTCACCCCTCCACTTT. This translates into CASSFVRDRSGGSPLHF.

The rearrangement uses TRBV6-1 and TRBJ1-2; D ambiguous. V was cut by 2 bases and J by 5 bases, with 15 bases left in between. The CDR3 runs to 15 residues. CDR1 is MNHNS and CDR2 is SASEGT in the germline V gene. The CDR3, as DNA: TGTGCCAGCAGTGAACCGAGACTATCCCTTTATGGCTACACCTTC. Translating it yields CASSEPRLSLYGYTF.

This clone is a singleton in its sample. The V gene is TRBV2, the J gene TRBJ1-1; 9 bases line up with TRBD1. The length of the CDR3 is 15 residues. Germline V gene lookup returns CDR1 SNHLY and CDR2 FYNNEI. V gave up 4 bases and J gave up 0 bases; unmatched junction bases: 3. Written as DNA, the CDR3 is TGTGCCAGCAGTGCACAGGGGGCCTTGAACACTGAAGCTTTCTTT. Its translation is CASSAQGALNTEAFF.

The CDR3 DNA is TGTGCCAGCAGTTCCCCGATAGGGGCAGTTGTAGATACGCAGTATTTT. It is translated as CASSSPIGAVVDTQYF. J is TRBJ2-3 and V is TRBV28, with D maybe TRBD1 (5 bases). Germline lookup yields CDR1 MDHEN and CDR2 SYDVKM. The CDR3 has 16 residues. V was clipped by 4 bases and J by 5 bases, with 19 bases between them.

The rearrangement uses TRBV5-6 and TRBJ1-4; D is undetermined. Germline CDR1 and CDR2: SGHDT and YYEEEE. Trimming left V 0 bases short and J 6 bases short, with 9 bases between. The CDR3 extends over 14 amino acids. In DNA, the CDR3 is TGTGCCAGCAGCTTGGGGTGGGCCCATGAAAAACTGTTTTTT. It is translated as CASSLGWAHEKLFF.

Here the CDR3 reads CASRGGGTVFGYTF. DNA for the CDR3: TGTGCCAGCAGGGGAGGTGGGACAGTTTTTGGCTACACCTTC. The V call is TRBV28, the J call TRBJ1-2; TRBD1 agrees at 7 bases. After removal of 6 bases from V and 7 bases from J, the junction contained 11 bases not matched to a gene. Germline CDR1 MDHEN, CDR2 SYDVKM. The CDR3 contains 14 residues.

This rearrangement joins TRBV7-2 to TRBJ1-2, with TRBD1 matching over 7 bases. Germline V gene data show CDR1 as SGHTA and CDR2 as FQGNSA. V lost 1 base, J lost 2 bases, and 7 bases stayed unmatched. The CDR3 spans 16 residues. CDR3 DNA sequence: TGTGCCAGCAGCTTAGTCGGGACAGCACCGAACTATGGCTACACCTTC. It specifies CASSLVGTAPNYGYTF. The variable domain in full, with the rest retrieved from reference TRBV7-2 and TRBJ1-2, is GAGVSQSPSNKVTEKGKDVELRCDPISGHTALYWYRQSLGQGLEFLIYFQGNSAPDKSGLPSDRFSAERTGGSVSTLTIQRTQQEDSAVYLCASSLVGTAPNYGYTFGSGTRLTVV.

This rearrangement joins TRBV19 to TRBJ2-1; D perhaps matches TRBD2 (6 bases). The CDR3 totals 15 residues. Germline V gives CDR1 LNHDA, CDR2 SQIVND (reference sequence). Trimming shortened V by 5 bases and J by 4 bases, and 15 bases separated the two germline ends. CDR3 in DNA: TGTGCCAGTAGTCTCCGGCGGGACGAATACAATGAGCAGTTCTTC. Residues: CASSLRRDEYNEQFF.

CDR3: CASSLGGTGGLETQYF. CDR3 nucleotide sequence: TGCGCCAGCAGCTTGGGGGGCACCGGTGGTCTGGAGACCCAGTACTTC. The V call is TRBV5-1, the J call TRBJ2-5, with a weak D call TRBD1 (5 bases). Trimming left V 0 bases short and J 5 bases short, with 17 bases between. CDR3 length: 16 residues. Per germline, CDR1 SGHRS and CDR2 YFSETQ.

This chain connects TRBV3-1 (or the pseudogene TRBV3-2) to TRBJ2-2, with TRBD1 matching 8 bases. J lost 4 bases, V lost 4 bases, and 11 bases had no gene match. The CDR3 length is 17 residues. Germline CDR1 reads LGHDT; CDR2 reads YNNKEL (reference sequence). The CDR3 region has the DNA TGTGCCAGCAGCCGAGCGAACCGGGACAGGTCCACCGGGGAGCTGTTTTTT. Translation: CASSRANRDRSTGELFF.

This clone was found a few times. V is TRBV19 and J is TRBJ1-2; no reliable D call. CDR1 is LNHDA and CDR2 is SQIVND in the germline V gene (reference sequence). The CDR3 consists of 13 residues. V was trimmed by 3 bases and J by 4 bases, leaving 9 bases between them. The CDR3 here is CASSIGESYGYTF. CDR3 sequence (DNA): TGTGCCAGTAGTATTGGGGAGAGCTATGGCTACACCTTC. Complete variable domain (other parts from reference TRBV19 and TRBJ1-2): DGGITQSPKYLFRKEGQNVTLSCEQNLNHDAMYWYRQDPGQGLRLIYYSQIVNDFQKGDIAEGYSVSREKKESFPLTVTSAQKNPTAFYLCASSIGESYGYTFGSGTRLTVV.

The chain joins TRBV3-1 (or the pseudogene TRBV3-2) to TRBJ1-1; perhaps TRBD1 as D (6 bases). Germline loops: CDR1 LGHDT, CDR2 YNNKEL (reference sequence). This CDR3 comprises 16 residues. V gave up 3 bases and J gave up 1 base, with 15 bases separating them. The CDR3 spells CASSQVDSFSNTEAFF. Here the CDR3 DNA reads TGTGCCAGCAGCCAGGTGGACAGCTTTTCGAACACTGAAGCTTTCTTT.

This clone was counted a few times. This sequence joins TRBV15 and TRBJ1-1; possibly TRBD1 for D (5 bases). V was trimmed by 4 bases and J by 0 bases, leaving 9 bases between them. CDR3 length: 14 amino acids. CDR1 is LNHNV and CDR2 is YYDKDF in the germline V gene (reference sequence). The CDR3 DNA is TGTGCCACCAGCAAATGGGGGGTGAACACTGAAGCTTTCTTT. The encoded protein is CATSKWGVNTEAFF.

The rearrangement links TRBV19 to TRBJ2-1, with D perhaps matching TRBD2 (5 bases). V gave up 7 bases and J gave up 5 bases, with 15 bases separating them. The V gene's germline CDR1 is LNHDA and CDR2 SQIVND (reference sequence). The CDR3 sequence is 14 residues long. DNA of the CDR3: TGTGCCAGTATGAGGGAGACTCAAGACAATGAGCAGTTCTTC. Translating gives CASMRETQDNEQFF.

The genes are TRBV4-1 and TRBJ2-1, with 11 bases fitting TRBD2. The length of the CDR3 is 16 residues. Unmatched junction bases numbered 2, after V lost 3 bases and J lost 1 base. Germline-derived CDR1 and CDR2 are MGHRA and YSYEKL. The CDR3 reads CASSQGLAASYNEQFF. DNA for the CDR3: TGCGCCAGCAGCCAGGGACTAGCGGCATCCTACAATGAGCAGTTCTTC.

CDR3 loop: CAISATDPGNTGELFF. The CDR3 DNA sequence: TGTGCCATCAGTGCGACAGACCCGGGGAACACCGGGGAGCTGTTTTTT. This rearrangement joins TRBV10-3 to TRBJ2-2; the D gene is possibly TRBD1 (5 bases). V lost 4 bases and J lost 1, with 13 bases in between. The CDR3 is 16 amino acids. The V gene's germline CDR1 is ENHRY and CDR2 SYGVKD.

The chain uses TRBV20-1 and TRBJ2-7; a possible D gene is TRBD1 (5 bases). Germline V gene lookup returns CDR1 DFQATT and CDR2 SNEGSKA (reference sequence). With 3 bases removed from V and 6 bases from J, the gap between germline ends came to 9 bases. The CDR3 loop spans 11 amino acids. CDR3 in amino acids: CSASSGFEQYF. As DNA, the CDR3 is TGCAGTGCTAGTTCAGGGTTCGAGCAGTACTTC.

This rearrangement joins TRBV6-1 to TRBJ1-1; unclear D gene. Trimming pared 2 bases from V and 0 bases from J, leaving 10 bases between. The CDR3 contains 15 residues. The germline V gene has CDR1 MNHNS and CDR2 SASEGT. The CDR3 spells CASSENLAVNTEAFF. DNA for the CDR3: TGTGCCAGCAGTGAAAACTTGGCGGTGAACACTGAAGCTTTCTTT.

This clone occurred once. This chain links TRBV29-1 with TRBJ1-5, with D tentatively TRBD1 (5 bases). The germline V gene has CDR1 SQVTM and CDR2 ANQGSEA. Trimming took 4 bases from V and 4 from J, leaving 11 bases between them. This CDR3 has 13 amino acids. Here the CDR3 DNA reads TGCAGCGTTGCCAGGGAGGTGAATCAGCCCCAGCATTTT. It encodes CSVAREVNQPQHF.

The genes are TRBV4-2 and TRBJ1-5; TRBD1 agrees at 8 bases. Per the germline V gene, CDR1 is LGHNA and CDR2 is YNFKEQ. The CDR3 covers 16 residues. The V segment lost 0 bases and the J segment 4 bases; nucleotides outside the gene matches: 5. CDR3 amino acids: CASSQDRGQWNQPQHF. CDR3 nucleotides: TGTGCCAGCAGCCAAGACAGGGGGCAATGGAATCAGCCCCAGCATTTT.

The chain combines TRBV7-9 with TRBJ1-3, with a possible D match to TRBD1 (6 bases). The length of the CDR3 is 16 residues. V was shortened by 5 bases and J by 0 bases, with 14 bases between the two germline ends. Germline loops: CDR1 SEHNR, CDR2 FQNEAQ (reference sequence). This chain's CDR3 is CASSPDRKFSGNTIYF. CDR3 nucleotides: TGTGCCAGCAGCCCGGACAGAAAATTCTCTGGAAACACCATATATTTT.